Below, 23 T cell receptor beta chains from the same sample are listed, as sequenced in a study of cytomegalovirus exposure and HLA in healthy donors. The PCR contained 60 Vbeta and 13 Jbeta primers. Clones were read by immunoSEQ multiplex PCR, and TCRdb kept only the in-frame ones, dropping some. The sample includes about 110,000 clones, around 85% of them seen just once. Sequenced material: PBMCs. Receptors were obtained from a man aged 30 to 45 in good health and CMV-seropositive.

This rearrangement joins TRBV4-1 to TRBJ2-1, with a weak D call TRBD2 (6 bases). The CDR3 is 18 amino acids. V lost 0 bases to trimming and J lost 2 bases, with 17 bases between them. Germline assignment: CDR1 MGHRA and CDR2 YSYEKL. This chain's CDR3 is CASSQEGTGRGTYNEQFF. The CDR3 DNA follows: TGCGCCAGCAGCCAAGAAGGAACAGGCCGGGGGACCTACAATGAGCAGTTCTTC.

V gene TRBV5-1 combines with J gene TRBJ1-1; D remains ambiguous. Germline V gene lookup returns CDR1 SGHRS and CDR2 YFSETQ. V lost 5 bases to trimming and J lost 6 bases, with 26 bases between them. The CDR3 totals 17 residues. The CDR3: CASRLNPASPVISEAFF. The CDR3 DNA sequence: TGCGCCAGCAGACTCAATCCTGCGTCCCCGGTCATCTCTGAAGCTTTCTTT. Looking up the rest from reference TRBV5-1 and TRBJ1-1 gives the full variable domain: KAGVTQTPRYLIKTRGQQVTLSCSPISGHRSVSWYQQTPGQGLQFLFEYFSETQRNKGNFPGRFSGRQFSNSRSEMNVSTLELGDSALYLCASRLNPASPVISEAFFGQGTRLTVV.

The genes are TRBV28 and TRBJ2-1; 10 nucleotides align to TRBD1. From germline, CDR1 is MDHEN and CDR2 SYDVKM. V gave up 4 bases and J gave up 8 bases; unmatched junction bases: 8. The CDR3 totals 15 residues. The CDR3: CASSSTGTGVYEQFF. CDR3 DNA sequence: TGTGCCAGCAGTTCCACCGGGACAGGGGTCTATGAGCAGTTCTTC.

J is TRBJ2-3 and V is TRBV5-1, with TRBD1 identical over 7 bases. This CDR3 has 16 amino acids. Germline trimming cut 0 bases from V and 2 bases from J; bases unmatched to any gene: 6. Germline V gene sequence: CDR1 SGHRS, CDR2 YFSETQ. For the CDR3, the DNA is TGCGCCAGCAGCTTGGGCCGGGACAGCCTCACAGATACGCAGTATTTT. Translating it yields CASSLGRDSLTDTQYF. The variable domain in full, completed from reference TRBV5-1 and TRBJ2-3, reads KAGVTQTPRYLIKTRGQQVTLSCSPISGHRSVSWYQQTPGQGLQFLFEYFSETQRNKGNFPGRFSGRQFSNSRSEMNVSTLELGDSALYLCASSLGRDSLTDTQYFGPGTRLTVL.

This clone was found once. V usage is TRBV7-6 and J usage is TRBJ1-1, with D tentatively TRBD1 (5 bases). The CDR3 sequence is 13 residues long. V lost 1 base and J 7 bases, leaving 10 bases between the germline ends. Germline loops: CDR1 SGHVS, CDR2 FNYEAQ. CDR3: CASSLGDDSEAFF. DNA of the CDR3: TGTGCCAGCAGCTTAGGAGACGACAGTGAAGCTTTCTTT.

The J gene is TRBJ2-7, the V gene TRBV27, with 9 bases lining up with TRBD1. V shed 6 bases and J 3 bases; nucleotides not matched to a gene: 9. This CDR3 has 15 amino acids. The germline gives CDR1 MNHEY, CDR2 SMNVEV (reference sequence). The CDR3 reads CASRGPGTGSYEQYF. The CDR3 DNA reads as TGTGCCAGCAGGGGTCCCGGGACAGGGAGCTACGAGCAGTACTTC.

J is TRBJ2-2 and V is TRBV6-1, with D possibly matching TRBD1 (5 bases). V was shortened by 6 bases and J by 6 bases, with 5 bases between the two germline ends. The CDR3 extends over 11 amino acids. From germline, CDR1 is MNHNS and CDR2 SASEGT. As DNA, the CDR3 is TGTGCCAGCAGGACAGCCGGGGAGCTGTTTTTT. Amino acid sequence: CASRTAGELFF.

The rearrangement uses TRBV6-5 and TRBJ1-1; no reliable D call. V lost 6 bases and J lost 2, with 16 bases in between. This CDR3 has 15 amino acids. Germline loops: CDR1 MNHEY, CDR2 SVGAGI. The CDR3 sequence is CASRPRVAPNTEAFF. The CDR3 nucleotides are TGTGCCAGCAGACCTCGTGTGGCCCCAAACACTGAAGCTTTCTTT.

This clone was detected a few times. The chain links TRBV5-4 to TRBJ2-7; no clear D. The CDR3 covers 14 residues. The germline CDR1 and CDR2 sequences are SGHNT and YYREEE (reference sequence). V lost 1 base and J lost 5, with 13 bases in between. In DNA form, the CDR3 reads TGTGCCAGCAGCTTGAAACAGTACCTGAACGAGCAGTACTTC. Translating gives CASSLKQYLNEQYF. The variable domain in full, with the rest retrieved from reference TRBV5-4 and TRBJ2-7, is ETGVTQSPTHLIKTRGQQVTLRCSSQSGHNTVSWYQQALGQGPQFIFQYYREEENGRGNFPPRFSGLQFPNYSSELNVNALELDDSALYLCASSLKQYLNEQYFGPGTRLTVT.

The chain combines TRBV10-3 with TRBJ1-2; D is possibly TRBD1 (6 bases). Germline loops: CDR1 ENHRY, CDR2 SYGVKD. This CDR3 is 15 amino acids long. V was trimmed by 4 bases and J by 5 bases, leaving 17 bases between them. For the CDR3, the DNA is TGTGCCATCAGTGCAGGGGAGGGCTCGGGGTATGGCTACACCTTC. It codes for CAISAGEGSGYGYTF.

The V call is TRBV7-9, the J call TRBJ1-1, with a tentative D call TRBD1 (5 bases). This CDR3 region has 18 residues. Between the trimmed V and J ends, which lost 3 bases and 4 bases, there was a span of 24 bases. Germline V gives CDR1 SEHNR, CDR2 FQNEAQ (reference sequence). The CDR3 region has the DNA TGTGCCAGCAGCTTGGGGATCAGGGAAGGGTCGGCGCGCACTGAAGCTTTCTTT. Encoded protein: CASSLGIREGSARTEAFF.

The chain uses TRBV5-8 and TRBJ1-5; maybe TRBD1 (5 bases). Germline V gives CDR1 SGHTS, CDR2 YDEGEE. Trimming took 7 bases from V and 2 from J, leaving 16 bases between them. This CDR3 has 15 amino acids. CDR3 bases: TGTGCCAGCCTAACATCGGGACTGGGCAATCAGCCCCAGCATTTT. This translates into CASLTSGLGNQPQHF.

The chain combines TRBV4-1 with TRBJ2-5; no reliable D call. The germline V and J ends were trimmed by 0 bases and 2 bases, with 7 bases remaining between them. The CDR3 is 14 residues long. The V gene's germline CDR1 is MGHRA and CDR2 YSYEKL. This CDR3 is CASSQEYQQETQYF. The CDR3 coding sequence is TGCGCCAGCAGCCAAGAATATCAGCAAGAGACCCAGTACTTC.

This sequence joins TRBV4-3 and TRBJ1-6; 8 bases fit TRBD1. CDR3 length: 17 amino acids. Germline V gene lookup returns CDR1 LGHNA and CDR2 YSLEER. With V trimmed by 1 base and J by 11 bases, 13 bases remained unmatched. The CDR3 is CASSQGAAGQDSAPLHF. The CDR3 DNA reads as TGCGCCAGCAGCCAAGGGGCTGCGGGACAGGATTCTGCACCCCTCCACTTT.

This rearrangement joins TRBV4-1 to TRBJ2-1; 8 positions agree with TRBD1. V lost 4 bases and J lost 3; bases outside the gene matches: 2. Germline V gene lookup returns CDR1 MGHRA and CDR2 YSYEKL. The CDR3 consists of 14 residues. Written as DNA, the CDR3 is TGCGCCAGCAGCCGAGGACAGGGCTACAATGAGCAGTTCTTC. Protein sequence: CASSRGQGYNEQFF.

The V gene is TRBV19, the J gene TRBJ1-1; D ambiguous. CDR1 LNHDA and CDR2 SQIVND come from the germline V gene (reference sequence). The CDR3 has 14 amino acids. Trimming removed 1 base at V and 0 bases at J, with 6 bases between. CDR3 nucleotides: TGTGCCAGTAGTATAGGGGCCTTGAACACTGAAGCTTTCTTT. Residues: CASSIGALNTEAFF.

With regard to this clone: At one boundary the junction diverges from the germline segment, which might be a read error. Other nucleotide sequences from this sample produce the same CDR3. The chain uses TRBV6-1 and TRBJ1-6; 7 bases fit TRBD1. Germline-derived CDR1 and CDR2 are MNHNS and SASEGT. The CDR3 is made up of 14 amino acids. In DNA form, the CDR3 reads TGTGCCAGCAGTGACCGACAGGGTAATTCCCCCCTCCACTTT. Its translation is CASSDRQGNSPLHF.

This clone was detected only a few times. This chain connects TRBV6-4 to TRBJ2-3; possibly TRBD2 for D (7 bases). This CDR3 has 14 residues. The germline gives CDR1 MRHNA, CDR2 SNTAGT. Trimming stripped 4 bases from V and 4 bases from J, with 12 bases between. CDR3 region: CASSGTGGPDTQYF. CDR3 bases: TGTGCCAGCAGTGGGACGGGGGGCCCAGATACGCAGTATTTT.

The V gene is TRBV28, the J gene TRBJ2-1; tentative D call: TRBD2 (5 bases). V lost 5 bases and J 5 bases, leaving 16 bases between the germline ends. The CDR3 is made up of 15 amino acids. Germline V gene lookup returns CDR1 MDHEN and CDR2 SYDVKM. CDR3 DNA sequence: TGTGCCAGCAGTGGGCGAGGGAACGGGAACAATGAGCAGTTCTTC. Protein sequence: CASSGRGNGNNEQFF.

The V gene is TRBV7-8, the J gene TRBJ1-1; 9 bases align to TRBD1. The germline V gene has CDR1 SGHVS and CDR2 FQNEAQ. V gave up 2 bases and J gave up 10 bases; unmatched junction bases: 8. This CDR3 has 14 residues. CDR3 sequence: CASSLTADRGRAFF. The CDR3 coding sequence is TGTGCCAGCAGCTTAACCGCGGACAGGGGAAGAGCTTTCTTT. Variable domain in full (rest from reference TRBV7-8 and TRBJ1-1): GAGVSQSPRYKVAKRGQDVALRCDPISGHVSLFWYQQALGQGPEFLTYFQNEAQLDKSGLPSDRFFAERPEGSVSTLKIQRTQQEDSAVYLCASSLTADRGRAFFGQGTRLTVV.

This chain joins TRBV6-6 and TRBJ2-7; 8 nucleotides match TRBD1. Trimming removed 2 bases from V and 6 bases from J; junction bases left unmatched: 3. Germline CDR1 and CDR2: MNHNY and SVGAGI (reference sequence). There are 13 residues in the CDR3. The CDR3 is CASSYAGGSEQYF. For the CDR3, the DNA is TGTGCCAGCAGTTACGCAGGGGGCAGCGAGCAGTACTTC.

This clone was found once. The chain has TRBV5-1 and TRBJ2-2; 7 bases align to TRBD1. CDR3 length: 14 amino acids. Germline V gene data show CDR1 as SGHRS and CDR2 as YFSETQ. Unmatched junction bases numbered 5, after V lost 6 bases and J lost 3 bases. In DNA form, the CDR3 reads TGCGCCAGCACCCTGACAGGGTACACCGGGGAGCTGTTTTTT. Translated: CASTLTGYTGELFF.

A note on this clone: Germline and junction disagree at one end, which may indicate a read error. The chain combines TRBV7-7 with TRBJ2-3; TRBD1 aligns across 9 bases. The V gene's germline CDR1 is SSHAT and CDR2 FNYEAQ (reference sequence). This CDR3 comprises 14 residues. The CDR3 sequence is CASSRDRGTDTQYF. The CDR3 DNA follows: TGTGCTAGCAGCCGCGACAGGGGGACAGATACGCAGTATTTT.